Each of the 2 T cell receptor beta chains below was sequenced from the same sample in a study of T cells after yellow fever vaccination. Via MiXCR, TCRdb re-called the 5' RACE reads, giving one row per CDR3 protein. The sample contains roughly 350,000 distinct CDR3 sequences, about 4% of which appear only once. The sequences come from PBMCs, collected 5 days after the yellow fever booster vaccination. Receptors were obtained from a man aged 18 to 29 who received the YFV17D yellow fever vaccine.

This clonotype was detected many times. The J gene is TRBJ2-5, the V gene TRBV5-1, with D hard to call. The CDR3 covers 12 residues. Germline CDR1 and CDR2: SGHRS and YFSETQ. V was pared by 2 bases and J by 5 bases, with 7 bases between. This CDR3 is CASSFDKETQYF. The DNA of the CDR3 is TGCGCCAGCAGCTTTGACAAGGAGACCCAGTACTTC.

The chain links TRBV20-1 to TRBJ2-3; the match to TRBD2 covers 8 bases. Trimming at V came to 2 bases and at J to 4 bases, leaving 5 bases not matched to a gene. CDR1 DFQATT and CDR2 SNEGSKA come from the germline V gene (reference sequence). CDR3 size: 14 residues. The CDR3 here is CSARRGGGADTQYF. In DNA, the CDR3 is TGCAGTGCTAGACGGGGGGGTGGCGCAGATACGCAGTATTTT.